The 19 T cell receptor beta chains below come from one sample, sequenced in a study of post-analysis software for immune sequencing data. Findings of the study overall: TRBV5-6, TRBV5-1 and TRBV20-1 belonged to a set of about five TRBV segments that were more frequent in patients than controls.

For these TCRs, the target antigens are not known. Every TCR beta cDNA library bore unique molecular identifiers. One entry per CDR3 protein results from TCRdb running MiXCR on the PCR reads. The data hold roughly 800,000 distinct CDR3 sequences, with under 70% observed a single time. Sequencing was carried out using blood. These receptors were obtained from a girl under 18 with multiple sclerosis.

This clonotype turned up a few times. The rearrangement links TRBV7-2 to TRBJ1-5; D gene uncertain. Between the trimmed V and J ends, which lost 4 bases and 0 bases, there was a span of 7 bases. CDR1 SGHTA and CDR2 FQGNSA come from the germline V gene. The CDR3 extends over 14 amino acids. The CDR3 loop reads CASSSRHSNQPQHF. The CDR3 nucleotides read TGTGCCAGCAGCTCCCGACATAGCAATCAGCCCCAGCATTTT. Combining the CDR3 with reference TRBV7-2 and TRBJ1-5 gives the whole variable domain GAGVSQSPSNKVTEKGKDVELRCDPISGHTALYWYRQSLGQGLEFLIYFQGNSAPDKSGLPSDRFSAERTGGSVSTLTIQRTQQEDSAVYLCASSSRHSNQPQHFGDGTRLSIL.

V is TRBV27 and J is TRBJ2-3; D not resolved. The V gene's germline CDR1 is MNHEY and CDR2 SMNVEV (reference sequence). V dropped 0 bases and J dropped 4 bases, with 11 bases sitting between them. The length of the CDR3 is 15 residues. The CDR3 DNA is TGTGCCAGCAGTTTATCGAGACTGTCCCCAGATACGCAGTATTTT. Protein product: CASSLSRLSPDTQYF.

The rearrangement joins TRBV6-1 to TRBJ2-4; D uncertain. TRBJ2-7 explains the end of the DNA better; the J call may be wrong. The CDR3 totals 16 residues. Per germline, CDR1 MNHNS and CDR2 SASEGT. The CDR3 DNA follows: TGTGCCAGCAGTGTCAATGGTGCCGACATATCCTACGAGCAGTACTTC. It yields the protein CASSVNGADISYEQYF.

The V gene is TRBV7-9, the J gene TRBJ2-7; TRBD2 might be the D (6 bases). CDR3 length: 15 amino acids. CDR1 is SEHNR and CDR2 is FQNEAQ in the germline V gene (reference sequence). V lost 2 bases and J 3 bases, leaving 14 bases between the germline ends. The CDR3 loop reads CASSLLEGLNYEQYF. CDR3 sequence (DNA): TGTGCCAGCAGCTTACTAGAGGGACTGAACTACGAGCAGTACTTC.

The J gene is TRBJ2-1, the V gene TRBV25-1, with TRBD2 identical over 9 bases. V shed 9 bases, J shed 3 bases, and the junction held 9 bases outside the gene matches. CDR3 length: 15 residues. Germline V gene sequence: CDR1 MGHDK, CDR2 SYGVNS. The CDR3 coding sequence is TGTGCCAGTCGCGGTAGCGGGGGCGGCTACAATGAGCAGTTCTTC. Translation gives CASRGSGGGYNEQFF.

This clonotype was detected only a few times. This sequence joins TRBV12-3 or TRBV12-4 and TRBJ2-7, with D maybe TRBD2 (5 bases). The CDR3 runs to 19 residues. The V end was cut by 1 base, the J end by 5 bases, with 27 bases between. CDR3 in DNA: TGTGCCAGCAGTTTAGAGTTCGGGGTGAGCTGGGTATCTAGAGACGAGCAGTACTTC. Protein product: CASSLEFGVSWVSRDEQYF.

V and J are TRBV6-6 and TRBJ2-5, with D uncertain. The CDR3 is made up of 13 amino acids. CDR1 and CDR2 from the germline V gene are MNHNY and SVGAGI (reference sequence). Trimming left V 4 bases short and J 2 bases short, with 8 bases between. The CDR3 coding sequence is TGTGCCAGCAGTTGGGTCGATCAAGAGACCCAGTACTTC. It translates to CASSWVDQETQYF.

This clonotype has a handful of counts. This sequence joins TRBV10-3 and TRBJ2-1; no clear D. Germline V gives CDR1 ENHRY, CDR2 SYGVKD. The CDR3 sequence is 9 residues long. V lost 11 bases to trimming and J lost 9 bases, with 8 bases between them. Here the CDR3 reads CAVVFEQFF. In DNA, the CDR3 is TGTGCCGTGGTCTTTGAGCAGTTCTTC.

The chain recombines TRBV20-1 with TRBJ2-1; TRBD2 agrees at 8 bases. This CDR3 has 15 residues. V was pared by 5 bases and J by 5 bases, with 11 bases of the junction left unmatched. Looked up from germline, CDR1 is DFQATT and CDR2 is SNEGSKA (reference sequence). DNA of the CDR3: TGCAGTGCTCCTCGACTAGCGCAGACCCACAATGAGCAGTTCTTC. Amino acids: CSAPRLAQTHNEQFF.

This clonotype was seen more than once but under ten times. This chain uses TRBV29-1 with TRBJ2-5; D perhaps matches TRBD1 (6 bases). This CDR3 region has 12 residues. Germline assignment: CDR1 SQVTM and CDR2 ANQGSEA. Trimming pared 5 bases from V and 4 bases from J, leaving 11 bases between. CDR3 in DNA: TGCAGCGTTAGAGGACAGATAGAGACCCAGTACTTC. It is translated as CSVRGQIETQYF.

The chain links TRBV2 to TRBJ2-7, with 9 positions matching TRBD1. The J call is uncertain, as TRBJ2-5 better fits the DNA end. The CDR3 is 16 residues long. Germline V gene lookup returns CDR1 SNHLY and CDR2 FYNNEI. CDR3 bases: TGTGCCAGCAGTGAAAGGGCCCGGACAGGGGTAGAGACCCAGTACTTC. As protein: CASSERARTGVETQYF.

This clonotype occurred a few times. V gene TRBV20-1 combines with J gene TRBJ2-7, with D possibly being TRBD1 (5 bases). This CDR3 has 14 amino acids. Germline V gene lookup returns CDR1 DFQATT and CDR2 SNEGSKA (reference sequence). Trimming cost V 5 bases and J 0 bases, with 14 bases left between them. For the CDR3, the DNA is TGCAGTGCTTCAAACAGGATTAGCTCCTACGAGCAGTACTTC. It encodes CSASNRISSYEQYF.

The J gene is TRBJ2-7, the V gene TRBV5-1; D is undetermined. V was pared by 4 bases and J by 0 bases, with 11 bases between. Germline V gives CDR1 SGHRS, CDR2 YFSETQ. CDR3 length equals 14 residues. CDR3 coding DNA: TGCGCCAGCAGCGGTAGCCCTACCTCCTACGAGCAGTACTTC. Translation gives CASSGSPTSYEQYF.

The chain has TRBV7-9 and TRBJ2-1, with D uncertain. V lost 7 bases to trimming and J lost 5 bases, with 15 bases between them. Germline values: CDR1 SEHNR, CDR2 FQNEAQ (reference sequence). The CDR3 runs 14 residues. DNA of the CDR3: TGTGCCAGCATCTCATCCTGGCAAAACAATGAGCAGTTCTTC. It codes for CASISSWQNNEQFF.

This chain links TRBV9 with TRBJ2-7; 8 bases match TRBD2. Per germline, CDR1 SGDLS and CDR2 YYNGEE. CDR3 length: 14 residues. V dropped 0 bases and J dropped 7; count of bases not matched to a gene: 6. CDR3 amino acids: CASSVAGGPSEQYF. The CDR3, as DNA: TGTGCCAGCAGCGTAGCGGGAGGGCCAAGTGAGCAGTACTTC. Variable domain in full (rest from reference TRBV9 and TRBJ2-7): DSGVTQTPKHLITATGQRVTLRCSPRSGDLSVYWYQQSLDQGLQFLIQYYNGEERAKGNILERFSAQQFPDLHSELNLSSLELGDSALYFCASSVAGGPSEQYFGPGTRLTVT.

CDR3 coding DNA: TGCGCCAGCAGCTGGGGCGATGCCTACGAGCAGTACTTC. This codes for CASSWGDAYEQYF. V is TRBV5-1 and J is TRBJ2-7; possibly TRBD1 for D (5 bases). Germline values: CDR1 SGHRS, CDR2 YFSETQ. V was clipped by 3 bases and J by 2 bases, with 9 bases between them. The length of the CDR3 is 13 residues. Together with reference TRBV5-1 and TRBJ2-7, the CDR3 gives the full variable domain: KAGVTQTPRYLIKTRGQQVTLSCSPISGHRSVSWYQQTPGQGLQFLFEYFSETQRNKGNFPGRFSGRQFSNSRSEMNVSTLELGDSALYLCASSWGDAYEQYFGPGTRLTVT.

The chain employs TRBV6-5 and TRBJ1-5, with TRBD1 matching 8 bases. Germline V gene sequence: CDR1 MNHEY, CDR2 SVGAGI. This CDR3 has 14 amino acids. Trimming removed 6 bases from V and 7 bases from J; junction bases left unmatched: 8. CDR3: CASSRGQGRQPQHF. CDR3 nucleotides: TGTGCCAGCAGCCGCGGACAGGGCCGGCAGCCCCAGCATTTT.

This clonotype was counted between two and nine times. This chain links TRBV7-9 with TRBJ2-7; D possibly corresponds to TRBD1 (5 bases). The CDR3 totals 17 residues. The ends were cut back, 0 bases at V and 2 bases at J, with 17 bases in the middle. Germline values: CDR1 SEHNR, CDR2 FQNEAQ (reference sequence). This CDR3 reads CASSLAGARIMAYEQYF. As DNA, the CDR3 is TGTGCCAGCAGCTTAGCAGGGGCGAGGATTATGGCCTACGAGCAGTACTTC.

J is TRBJ1-5 and V is TRBV10-3; 7 bases match TRBD1. Unmatched junction bases numbered 14, after V lost 5 bases and J lost 4 bases. The CDR3 consists of 17 residues. CDR1 and CDR2 (germline): ENHRY, SYGVKD. CDR3: CAISPFPTGVRNQPQHF. The CDR3 region has the DNA TGTGCCATCAGTCCTTTCCCCACAGGGGTTAGGAATCAGCCCCAGCATTTT.